The clone carrying this T cell receptor (beta chain) was detected ten times or more. Its antigen is not identified. The entry originates in a study of T cells in Graves' hyperthyroidism and ophthalmopathy. About the research overall: At the time of initial diagnosis and before any treatment, peripheral blood was collected. The study's findings and limits: A model of 13 V-J features distinguished ophthalmopathy from stable hyperthyroidism.

The CDR3 runs to 12 residues. With 2 bases removed from V and 7 bases from J, the gap between germline ends came to 8 bases. The germline CDR1 and CDR2 sequences are SQVTM and ANQGSEA. In making diagnoses, clinical symptoms, serum thyroxine and TRAb, thyroid ultrasound and orbital computed tomography were all used. From RNA transcripts, TCR beta CDR3 regions were amplified. First-round RT-PCR with HTBI primers amplified the TCR CDR3 region. TCRdb re-called the multiplex PCR reads through MiXCR, storing one row per CDR3 protein. There are about 96,000 distinct CDR3 sequences in the sample; about 51% occur only once, and roughly 29% lies in the top ten.

Sequencing used blood. This clonotype originated in a woman aged 40 to 50 with Graves' hyperthyroidism. The chain employs TRBV29-1 and TRBJ1-4; no reliable D call. The CDR3 coding sequence is TGCAGCGTTGAAAGTGTTGGTGAAAAACTGTTTTTT. Translated: CSVESVGEKLFF.